This T cell receptor beta chain emerged from a study of T cell responses to AZD1222 COVID-19 vaccine. Findings of the study overall: Targets within unmutated variant regions were reportedly found for nearly half of spike-specific TCRs.

Points on this clone: No antigen is known for it.

Here immunoSEQ multiplex PCR was the method, and the copy in TCRdb shows in-frame clones only, minus some. The sample lists some 180,000 clones; 85% to 95% were seen once. The receptor comes from an adult in good health. Sequences were derived from peripheral blood, sampled on day 0 of AZD1222 vaccination.

CDR3 DNA: TGTGCCAGCAGCCAACCGACAGGGGGCACTGAAGCTTTCTTT. It translates to CASSQPTGGTEAFF. This chain connects TRBV3-1 (or the pseudogene TRBV3-2) to TRBJ1-1; 9 bases agree with TRBD1. The CDR3 consists of 14 residues. Trimming at V came to 2 bases and at J to 4 bases, leaving 2 bases not matched to a gene. From germline, CDR1 is LGHDT and CDR2 YNNKEL (reference sequence).